Presented here are 26 T cell receptor beta chains from one specimen sequenced in a study of cytomegalovirus exposure and HLA in healthy donors. PCR was performed using 60 Vbeta and 13 Jbeta primers. TCRdb's table, derived via immunoSEQ multiplex PCR, lists solely in-frame clones and lacks some. The sample records about 150,000 clones, around a tenth being singletons. Sequencing used PBMCs. Source of these receptors: a male donor in good health and CMV-seronegative.

Here the CDR3 reads CASSLRQGGTEAFF. The DNA for the CDR3 is TGTGCCAGCAGCCTTAGACAGGGGGGCACTGAAGCTTTCTTT. The rearrangement links TRBV7-3 to TRBJ1-1, with 9 bases identical to TRBD1. Germline V CDR1 and CDR2: SGHTA, FQGTGA. The CDR3 has 14 residues. With 5 bases clipped from V and 4 bases from J, the junction kept 5 bases outside the gene matches.

V and J are TRBV27 and TRBJ2-1; unclear D gene. Looked up from germline, CDR1 is MNHEY and CDR2 is SMNVEV (reference sequence). This CDR3 is built from 14 residues. V shed 4 bases and J shed 4 bases, with 11 bases lying between them. CDR3 sequence reads: CASSSTNLYNEQFF. Written as DNA, the CDR3 is TGTGCCAGCAGTTCGACAAACTTATACAATGAGCAGTTCTTC.

The V call is TRBV5-4, the J call TRBJ1-1; D is perhaps TRBD1 (6 bases). This CDR3 has 14 residues. V lost 3 bases and J lost 5, with 14 bases in between. Germline loops: CDR1 SGHNT, CDR2 YYREEE (reference sequence). This CDR3 is CASSSPGEGTEAFF. Written as DNA, the CDR3 is TGTGCCAGCAGCTCTCCAGGGGAGGGGACTGAAGCTTTCTTT.

The chain uses TRBV27 and TRBJ2-7; D is possibly TRBD1 (6 bases). The V gene lost 5 bases and the J gene lost 5 bases, with 13 bases spanning the gap. The CDR3 loop spans 13 amino acids. Germline CDR1 is MNHEY and CDR2 is SMNVEV (reference sequence). The CDR3 region is CASSPTRGNEQYF. CDR3 bases: TGTGCCAGCAGTCCCACCAGGGGCAACGAGCAGTACTTC.

This clone was picked up a small number of times. The rearrangement links TRBV27 to TRBJ1-1; D gene uncertain. The CDR3 spans 14 residues. Germline assignment: CDR1 MNHEY and CDR2 SMNVEV (reference sequence). V lost 6 bases and J lost 0, with 11 bases in between. CDR3 sequence reads: CASRLSGLNTEAFF. The CDR3 coding sequence is TGTGCCAGCAGGCTTTCAGGCTTGAACACTGAAGCTTTCTTT.

CDR3 protein: CAMGGSPNQPQHF. CDR3 in DNA: TGTGCCATGGGAGGGAGCCCTAATCAGCCCCAGCATTTT. V gene TRBV10-3 combines with J gene TRBJ1-5; the D is unclear. With 9 bases removed from V and 4 bases from J, the gap between germline ends came to 13 bases. The CDR3 contains 13 residues. Germline V gene data show CDR1 as ENHRY and CDR2 as SYGVKD.

The J gene is TRBJ1-1, the V gene TRBV11-2, with D unclear. The length of the CDR3 is 15 residues. Germline V gene data show CDR1 as SGHAT and CDR2 as FQNNGV. Trimming stripped 6 bases from V and 3 bases from J, with 17 bases between. CDR3 DNA sequence: TGTGCCAGCAGGTCCGCTGGGGAGGGAGACACTGAAGCTTTCTTT. Amino acid sequence: CASRSAGEGDTEAFF.

This clone has just a few counts. The chain employs TRBV28 and TRBJ2-1; maybe TRBD2 (6 bases). CDR3 length: 12 amino acids. Looked up from germline, CDR1 is MDHEN and CDR2 is SYDVKM. The V gene lost 7 bases and the J gene lost 8 bases, with 12 bases spanning the gap. The CDR3 sequence: CASTEGGDEQFF. CDR3 bases: TGTGCCAGCACCGAAGGAGGGGATGAGCAGTTCTTC. Together with reference TRBV28 and TRBJ2-1, the CDR3 gives the full variable domain: DVKVTQSSRYLVKRTGEKVFLECVQDMDHENMFWYRQDPGLGLRLIYFSYDVKMKEKGDIPEGYSVSREKKERFSLILESASTNQTSMYLCASTEGGDEQFFGPGTRLTVL.

This clone has a handful of counts. V and J are TRBV5-5 and TRBJ2-2; perhaps TRBD2 as D (6 bases). Trimming removed 4 bases at V and 3 bases at J, with 10 bases between. The germline V gene encodes CDR1 SGHKS and CDR2 YYEKEE (reference sequence). This CDR3 comprises 14 residues. In nucleotides, the CDR3 is TGTGCCAGCAGCCCGGGACTTTACACCGGGGAGCTGTTTTTT. It encodes CASSPGLYTGELFF.

The chain joins TRBV7-2 to TRBJ2-5, with D possibly TRBD2 on 6 matching bases. V lost 5 bases to trimming and J lost 5 bases, with 15 bases between them. The CDR3 runs to 14 residues. Germline V lookup: CDR1 SGHTA, CDR2 FQGNSA. The CDR3 sequence is CASSRGLSEETQYF. The CDR3 DNA is TGTGCCAGCAGCAGGGGACTGAGCGAGGAGACCCAGTACTTC.

A few counts support this clone. The gene calls are TRBV29-1 and TRBJ2-7, with a weak D call TRBD2 (6 bases). CDR1 and CDR2 from the germline V gene are SQVTM and ANQGSEA. This CDR3 contains 15 residues. V was pared by 0 bases and J by 0 bases, with 12 bases between. CDR3 in DNA: TGCAGCGTTGAAGACGGGGGTGAGAGCTCCTACGAGCAGTACTTC. This codes for CSVEDGGESSYEQYF.

A few counts support this clone. The chain links TRBV19 to TRBJ2-5, with 10 bases matching TRBD1. CDR1 LNHDA and CDR2 SQIVND come from the germline V gene (reference sequence). V shed 2 bases, J shed 0 bases, and the junction held 3 bases outside the gene matches. The CDR3 loop spans 16 amino acids. CDR3 region: CASSIFGQGDQETQYF. The CDR3 DNA is TGTGCCAGTAGTATATTTGGACAGGGGGACCAAGAGACCCAGTACTTC.

This clone was found a few times. The chain carries TRBV5-1 and TRBJ2-7; D gene unclear. Germline V gene lookup returns CDR1 SGHRS and CDR2 YFSETQ. Trimming took 1 base from V and 2 from J, leaving 19 bases between them. The CDR3 is made up of 17 amino acids. The CDR3 DNA reads as TGCGCCAGCAGCTTGAACCCAGCCGGCTCGGGTACCTACGAGCAGTACTTC. This translates into CASSLNPAGSGTYEQYF. Based on the CDR3 plus reference TRBV5-1 and TRBJ2-7, the full variable domain is KAGVTQTPRYLIKTRGQQVTLSCSPISGHRSVSWYQQTPGQGLQFLFEYFSETQRNKGNFPGRFSGRQFSNSRSEMNVSTLELGDSALYLCASSLNPAGSGTYEQYFGPGTRLTVT.

The V and J genes are TRBV6-1 and TRBJ1-1, with D maybe TRBD1 (5 bases). The CDR3 runs to 15 residues. V shed 8 bases and J shed 4 bases, with 20 bases lying between them. Germline V lookup: CDR1 MNHNS, CDR2 SASEGT. The CDR3 bases are TGTGCCAGCGGACCAGGGTCTGAGTGGGGCACTGAAGCTTTCTTT. Translating it yields CASGPGSEWGTEAFF.

The chain links TRBV6-1 to TRBJ1-1; D gene uncertain. The CDR3 has 14 amino acids. Looked up from germline, CDR1 is MNHNS and CDR2 is SASEGT. The V end was cut by 3 bases, the J end by 0 bases, with 8 bases between. The CDR3 reads CASSDWRMNTEAFF. The CDR3 DNA follows: TGTGCCAGCAGTGATTGGCGGATGAACACTGAAGCTTTCTTT.

This clone was seen more than once but under ten times. V and J are TRBV25-1 and TRBJ1-2; tentatively, D is TRBD1 (5 bases). Deletions cut 1 base from V and 3 bases from J, with 9 bases between. The CDR3 extends over 14 amino acids. CDR1 and CDR2 (germline): MGHDK, SYGVNS. CDR3 nucleotide sequence: TGTGCCAGCAGTGAATTGGGCAGGGACTATGGCTACACCTTC. This codes for CASSELGRDYGYTF.

The chain couples TRBV29-1 to TRBJ1-5; 12 bases are shared with TRBD1. Germline trimming cut 0 bases from V and 6 bases from J; bases unmatched to any gene: 9. The CDR3 spans 17 residues. Germline CDR1 SQVTM, CDR2 ANQGSEA. The CDR3, as DNA: TGCAGCGTTGAAGAGGGGACAGGGGGCGTAAAGGTTCAGCCCCAGCATTTT. As protein: CSVEEGTGGVKVQPQHF.

In its sample, this clone was seen once. V usage is TRBV28 and J usage is TRBJ1-4; 7 nucleotides match TRBD1. Trimming cost V 4 bases and J 7 bases; bases outside gene matches: 9. The V gene's germline CDR1 is MDHEN and CDR2 SYDVKM. This CDR3 has 15 amino acids. CDR3 nucleotides: TGTGCCAGCAGTTCCCCGACAGGGTCACTTGAAAAACTGTTTTTT. Encoded protein: CASSSPTGSLEKLFF.

This rearrangement joins TRBV4-3 to TRBJ2-1; no definite D call. Germline values: CDR1 LGHNA, CDR2 YSLEER. The V end lost 0 bases, the J end lost 0 bases, and 12 bases lay between the germline ends. The CDR3 sequence is 17 residues long. CDR3 nucleotide sequence: TGCGCCAGCAGCCAAGATCCGGGTGCATCCTCCTACAATGAGCAGTTCTTC. This codes for CASSQDPGASSYNEQFF.

V is TRBV18 and J is TRBJ2-1; D gene uncertain. Trimming cost V 3 bases and J 0 bases, with 12 bases left between them. CDR3 length: 16 amino acids. Germline CDR1 KGHSH, CDR2 LQKENI. The CDR3 region is CASSPFSDISYNEQFF. In nucleotides, the CDR3 is TGTGCCAGCTCACCCTTCAGCGATATCTCCTACAATGAGCAGTTCTTC.

Worth noting for this clone: An end of the junction does not agree with germline; a read error may underlie this. J is TRBJ2-7 and V is TRBV7-2, with D perhaps matching TRBD2 (6 bases). The CDR3 length is 15 residues. CDR1 is SGHTA and CDR2 is FQGNSA in the germline V gene. The CDR3: CVSSLDWWGAYEQYF. CDR3 DNA: TGTGTCAGCAGCTTAGATTGGTGGGGGGCCTACGAGCAGTACTTC.

This sequence joins TRBV27 and TRBJ2-7; 7 bases are a match to TRBD1. Germline values: CDR1 MNHEY, CDR2 SMNVEV (reference sequence). J lost 3 bases, V lost 2 bases, and 4 bases had no gene match. This CDR3 has 14 amino acids. CDR3 residues: CASSLNRGFYEQYF. DNA of the CDR3: TGTGCCAGCAGTTTAAACAGGGGATTCTACGAGCAGTACTTC.

The chain recombines TRBV10-3 with TRBJ1-1; 8 bases are a match to TRBD1. In germline, CDR1 is ENHRY, CDR2 SYGVKD. The CDR3 consists of 14 residues. J was trimmed by 5 bases and V by 6 bases; bases with no gene match: 8. CDR3 sequence: CAIRTGQGATEAFF. CDR3 nucleotide sequence: TGTGCCATCAGGACCGGGCAGGGGGCTACTGAAGCTTTCTTT.

The chain has TRBV7-9 and TRBJ2-5; maybe TRBD1 (5 bases). CDR1 is SEHNR, CDR2 FQNEAQ, per germline (reference sequence). This CDR3 contains 14 residues. The V end lost 1 base, the J end lost 3 bases, and 9 bases lay between the germline ends. CDR3 loop: CASSLGGTEETQYF. Written as DNA, the CDR3 is TGTGCCAGCAGCTTAGGGGGCACGGAAGAGACCCAGTACTTC. The complete variable domain, with remaining parts taken from reference TRBV7-9 and TRBJ2-5, reads DTGVSQNPRHKITKRGQNVTFRCDPISEHNRLYWYRQTLGQGPEFLTYFQNEAQLEKSRLLSDRFSAERPKGSFSTLEIQRTEQGDSAMYLCASSLGGTEETQYFGPGTRLLVL.

This clone occurred a few times. V gene TRBV7-9 combines with J gene TRBJ2-1; 9 positions agree with TRBD1. V gave up 1 base and J gave up 10 bases; unmatched junction bases: 8. The CDR3 extends over 15 amino acids. Looked up from germline, CDR1 is SEHNR and CDR2 is FQNEAQ (reference sequence). The CDR3: CASSLGGQGAGEQFF. The CDR3 DNA reads TGTGCCAGCAGCTTAGGGGGACAGGGAGCTGGAGAGCAGTTCTTC.

The chain has TRBV23-1 and TRBJ1-1, with 8 nucleotides matching TRBD1. TRBV23-1 is flagged as an ORF with uncertain function. CDR3 length: 16 residues. V was pared by 5 bases and J by 4 bases, with 12 bases of the junction left unmatched. This CDR3 reads CASSKLERQGSTEAFF. For the CDR3, the DNA is TGCGCCAGCAGTAAATTGGAGAGACAGGGGAGCACTGAAGCTTTCTTT.